The text below deals with one T cell receptor beta chain. This specimen comes from a study of blood T cell repertoires in COVID-19. At the level of the study: Sites in the United States, Italy and Spain provided acute and convalescent COVID-19 samples. Sample material is recorded as cDNA or gDNA derived from T cells, B-cell-depleted T cells, or PBMCs.

V trimming: 7 bases; J trimming: 1 base; junction bases outside the gene matches: 9. This CDR3 comprises 17 residues. Germline CDR1 is SQVTM and CDR2 is ANQGSEA. As processed by the authors: From reference gene primer amplification, estimates of nucleated cell counts were derived. The data were produced by immunoSEQ multiplex PCR, yet TCRdb's version contains in-frame clones alone and is incomplete. The V and J calls and clone size come from that table; D and trimming were worked out from the DNA. The table has under 200,000 clones, roughly 80% seen once. The chain employs TRBV29-1 and TRBJ2-1; TRBD2 matches 14 bases. The source material was peripheral blood. The receptor's source is a middle-aged woman with acute or convalescent COVID-19. The CDR3 bases are TGCAGCGCATCCGGGACTAGCGGGAGTGGGTCCTACAATGAGCAGTTCTTC. This encodes CSASGTSGSGSYNEQFF.